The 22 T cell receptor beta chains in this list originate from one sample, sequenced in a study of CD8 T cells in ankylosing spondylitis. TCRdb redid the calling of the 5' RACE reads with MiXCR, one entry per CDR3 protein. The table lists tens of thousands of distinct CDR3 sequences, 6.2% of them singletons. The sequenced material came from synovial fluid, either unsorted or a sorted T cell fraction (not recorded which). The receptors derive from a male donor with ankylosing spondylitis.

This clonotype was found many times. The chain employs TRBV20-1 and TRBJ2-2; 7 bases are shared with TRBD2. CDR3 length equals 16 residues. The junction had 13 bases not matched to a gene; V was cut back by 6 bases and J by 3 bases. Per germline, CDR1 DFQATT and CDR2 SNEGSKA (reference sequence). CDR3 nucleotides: TGCAGTGCATTAGCCCCGGGGGGAGTGGACACCGGGGAGCTGTTTTTT. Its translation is CSALAPGGVDTGELFF.

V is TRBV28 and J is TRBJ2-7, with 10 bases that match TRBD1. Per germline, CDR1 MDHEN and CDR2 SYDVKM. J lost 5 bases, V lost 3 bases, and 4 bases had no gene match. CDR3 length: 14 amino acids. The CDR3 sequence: CASSLTGGYDEQYF. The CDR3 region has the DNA TGTGCCAGCAGTTTGACAGGGGGCTACGACGAGCAGTACTTC.

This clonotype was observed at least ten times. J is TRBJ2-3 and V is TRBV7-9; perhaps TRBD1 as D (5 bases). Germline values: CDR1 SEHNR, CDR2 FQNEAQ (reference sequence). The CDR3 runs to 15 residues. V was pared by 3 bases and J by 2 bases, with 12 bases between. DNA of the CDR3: TGTGCCAGCAGCTTTTCTCAGGGTCCCACAGATACGCAGTATTTT. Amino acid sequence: CASSFSQGPTDTQYF.

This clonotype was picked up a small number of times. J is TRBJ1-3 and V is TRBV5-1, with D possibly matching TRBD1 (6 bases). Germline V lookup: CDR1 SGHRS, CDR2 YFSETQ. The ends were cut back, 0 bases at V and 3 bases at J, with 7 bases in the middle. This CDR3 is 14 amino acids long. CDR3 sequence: CASSLAGDGNTIYF. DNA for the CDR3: TGCGCCAGCAGCTTGGCAGGGGATGGAAACACCATATATTTT.

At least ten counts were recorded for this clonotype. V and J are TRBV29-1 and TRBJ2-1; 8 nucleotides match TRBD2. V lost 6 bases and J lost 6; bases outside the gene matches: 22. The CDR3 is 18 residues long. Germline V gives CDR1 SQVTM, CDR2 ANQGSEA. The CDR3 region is CSVMRWDSRTSGSNEQFF. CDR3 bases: TGCAGCGTAATGCGATGGGACTCTCGAACGAGCGGGAGCAATGAGCAGTTCTTC.

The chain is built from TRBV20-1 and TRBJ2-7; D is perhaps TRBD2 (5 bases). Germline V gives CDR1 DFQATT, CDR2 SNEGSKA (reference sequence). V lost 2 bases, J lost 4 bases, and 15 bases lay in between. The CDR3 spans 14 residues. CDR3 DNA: TGCAGTGCTAGACTCAGCGGAGAAGTGTACGAGCAGTACTTC. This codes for CSARLSGEVYEQYF.

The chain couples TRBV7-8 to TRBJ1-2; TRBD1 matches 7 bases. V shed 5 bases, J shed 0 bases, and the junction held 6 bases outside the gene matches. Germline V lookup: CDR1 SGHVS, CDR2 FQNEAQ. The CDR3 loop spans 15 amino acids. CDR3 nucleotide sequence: TGTGCCAGCAGCACAAGGACAGGATCTAACTATGGCTACACCTTC. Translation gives CASSTRTGSNYGYTF. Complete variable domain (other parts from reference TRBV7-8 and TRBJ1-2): GAGVSQSPRYKVAKRGQDVALRCDPISGHVSLFWYQQALGQGPEFLTYFQNEAQLDKSGLPSDRFFAERPEGSVSTLKIQRTQQEDSAVYLCASSTRTGSNYGYTFGSGTRLTVV.

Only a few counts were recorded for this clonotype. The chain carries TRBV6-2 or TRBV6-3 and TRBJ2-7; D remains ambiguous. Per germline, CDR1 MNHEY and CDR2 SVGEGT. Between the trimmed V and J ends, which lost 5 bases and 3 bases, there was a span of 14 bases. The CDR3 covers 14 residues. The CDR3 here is CASSATPLIYEQYF. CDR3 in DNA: TGTGCCAGCAGTGCCACACCCCTGATCTACGAGCAGTACTTC.

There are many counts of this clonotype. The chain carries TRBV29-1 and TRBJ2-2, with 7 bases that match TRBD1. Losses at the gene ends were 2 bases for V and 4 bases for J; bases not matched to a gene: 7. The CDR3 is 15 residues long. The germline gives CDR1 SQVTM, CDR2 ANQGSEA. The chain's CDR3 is CSVETGTARTGELFF. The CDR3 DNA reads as TGCAGCGTTGAAACCGGGACAGCCCGCACCGGGGAGCTGTTTTTT.

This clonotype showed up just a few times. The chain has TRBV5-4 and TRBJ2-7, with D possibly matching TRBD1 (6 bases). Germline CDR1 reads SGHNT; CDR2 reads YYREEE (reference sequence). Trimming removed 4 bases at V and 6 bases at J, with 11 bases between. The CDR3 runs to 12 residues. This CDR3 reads CASSLPGVEQYF. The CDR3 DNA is TGTGCCAGCAGCCTCCCAGGGGTCGAGCAGTACTTC.

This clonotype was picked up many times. The CDR3, as DNA: TGCGCCAGCAGAACTGGGGGCGGGGGGCGAGGAACTGAAGCTTTCTTT. This translates into CASRTGGGGRGTEAFF. J is TRBJ1-1 and V is TRBV5-1, with D possibly being TRBD1 (6 bases). V lost 5 bases to trimming and J lost 5 bases, with 22 bases between them. Germline V CDR1 and CDR2: SGHRS, YFSETQ. The CDR3 has 16 amino acids.

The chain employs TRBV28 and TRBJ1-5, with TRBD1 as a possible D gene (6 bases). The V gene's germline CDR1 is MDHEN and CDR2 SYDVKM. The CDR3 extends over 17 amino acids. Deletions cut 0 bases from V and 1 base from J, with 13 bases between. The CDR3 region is CASSLWGAEDSNQPQHF. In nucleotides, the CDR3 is TGTGCCAGCAGTTTATGGGGGGCGGAGGACAGCAATCAGCCCCAGCATTTT.

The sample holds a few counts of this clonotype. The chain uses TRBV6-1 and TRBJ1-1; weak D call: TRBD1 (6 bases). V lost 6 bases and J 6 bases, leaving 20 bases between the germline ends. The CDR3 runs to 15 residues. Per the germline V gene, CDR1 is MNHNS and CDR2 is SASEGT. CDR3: CASRRGEAGASEAFF. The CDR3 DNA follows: TGTGCCAGCAGAAGGGGGGAAGCAGGGGCTTCTGAAGCTTTCTTT.

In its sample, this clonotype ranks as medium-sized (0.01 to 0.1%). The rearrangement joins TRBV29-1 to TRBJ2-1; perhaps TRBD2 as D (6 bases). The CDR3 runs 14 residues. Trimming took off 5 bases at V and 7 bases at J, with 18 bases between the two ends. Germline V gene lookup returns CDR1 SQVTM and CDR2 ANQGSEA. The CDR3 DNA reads TGCAGCGTTCACCTCATACTAGCAGTGAATGAGCAGTTCTTC. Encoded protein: CSVHLILAVNEQFF.

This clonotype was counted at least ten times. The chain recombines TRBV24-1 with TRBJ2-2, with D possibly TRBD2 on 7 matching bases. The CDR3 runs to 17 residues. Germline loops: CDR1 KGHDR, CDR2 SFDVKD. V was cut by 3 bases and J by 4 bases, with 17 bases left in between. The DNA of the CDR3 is TGTGCCACCAGTGATACACAGGGAGGGGTACGCACCGGGGAGCTGTTTTTT. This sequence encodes CATSDTQGGVRTGELFF.

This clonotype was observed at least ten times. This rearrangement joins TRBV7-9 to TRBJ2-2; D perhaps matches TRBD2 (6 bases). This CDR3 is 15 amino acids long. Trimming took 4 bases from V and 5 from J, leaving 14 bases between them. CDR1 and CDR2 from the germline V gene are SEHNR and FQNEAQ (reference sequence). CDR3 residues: CASSWRERFTGELFF. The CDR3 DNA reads TGTGCCAGCAGCTGGAGGGAAAGGTTTACCGGGGAGCTGTTTTTT.

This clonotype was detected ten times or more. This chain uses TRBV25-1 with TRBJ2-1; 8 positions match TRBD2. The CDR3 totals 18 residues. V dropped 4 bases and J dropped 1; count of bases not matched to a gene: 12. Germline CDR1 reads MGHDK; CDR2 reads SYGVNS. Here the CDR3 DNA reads TGTGCCAGCAGTGGCCCGGGAGGGCACGGTGGTTCCTACAATGAGCAGTTCTTC. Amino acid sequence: CASSGPGGHGGSYNEQFF.

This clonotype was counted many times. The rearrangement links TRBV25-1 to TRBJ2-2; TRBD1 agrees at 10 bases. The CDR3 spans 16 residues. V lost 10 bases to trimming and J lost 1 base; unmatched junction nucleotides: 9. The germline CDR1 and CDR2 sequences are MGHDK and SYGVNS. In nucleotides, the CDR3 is TGTGCCACCAGCCGGGACAGGGGATTGAACACCGGGGAGCTGTTTTTT. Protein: CATSRDRGLNTGELFF.

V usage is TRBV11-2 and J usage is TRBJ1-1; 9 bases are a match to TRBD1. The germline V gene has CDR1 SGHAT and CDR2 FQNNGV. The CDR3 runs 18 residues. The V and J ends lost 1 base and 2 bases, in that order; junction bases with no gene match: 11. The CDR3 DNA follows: TGTGCCAGCAGCTTAGTCTTAGGACAGGGGATAAGTAACACTGAAGCTTTCTTT. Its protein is CASSLVLGQGISNTEAFF.

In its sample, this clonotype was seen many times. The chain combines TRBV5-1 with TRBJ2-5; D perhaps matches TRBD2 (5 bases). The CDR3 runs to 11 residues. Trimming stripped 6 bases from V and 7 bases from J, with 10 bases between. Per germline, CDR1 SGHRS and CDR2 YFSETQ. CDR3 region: CASTNGGTQYF. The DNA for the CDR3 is TGCGCCAGCACCAACGGAGGGACCCAGTACTTC. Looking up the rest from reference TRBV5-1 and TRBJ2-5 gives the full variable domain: KAGVTQTPRYLIKTRGQQVTLSCSPISGHRSVSWYQQTPGQGLQFLFEYFSETQRNKGNFPGRFSGRQFSNSRSEMNVSTLELGDSALYLCASTNGGTQYFGPGTRLLVL.

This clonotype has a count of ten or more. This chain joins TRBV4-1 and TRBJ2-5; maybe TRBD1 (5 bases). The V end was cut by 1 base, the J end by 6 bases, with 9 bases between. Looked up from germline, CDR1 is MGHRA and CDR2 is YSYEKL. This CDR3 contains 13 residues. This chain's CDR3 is CASSQGQDKTQYF. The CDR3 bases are TGCGCCAGCAGCCAAGGCCAGGACAAGACCCAGTACTTC.

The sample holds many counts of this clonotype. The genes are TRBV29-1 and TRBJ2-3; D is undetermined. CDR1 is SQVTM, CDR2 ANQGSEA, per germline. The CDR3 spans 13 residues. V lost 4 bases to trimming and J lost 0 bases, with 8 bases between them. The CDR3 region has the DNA TGCAGCGTTGCAAACACTAGCACAGATACGCAGTATTTT. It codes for CSVANTSTDTQYF.